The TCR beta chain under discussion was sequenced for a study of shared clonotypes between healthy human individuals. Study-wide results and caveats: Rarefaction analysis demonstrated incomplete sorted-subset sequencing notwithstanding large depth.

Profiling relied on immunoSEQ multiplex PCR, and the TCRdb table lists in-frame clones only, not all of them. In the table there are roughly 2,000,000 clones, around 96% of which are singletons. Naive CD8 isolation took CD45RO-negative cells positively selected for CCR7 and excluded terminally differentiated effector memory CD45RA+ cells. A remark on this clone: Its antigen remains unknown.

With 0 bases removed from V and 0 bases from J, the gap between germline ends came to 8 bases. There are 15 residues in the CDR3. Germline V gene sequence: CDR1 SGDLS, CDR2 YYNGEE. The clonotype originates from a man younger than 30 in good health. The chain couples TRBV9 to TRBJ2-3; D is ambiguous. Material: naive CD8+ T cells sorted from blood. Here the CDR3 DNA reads TGTGCCAGCAGCGTAGAGGCTAGTAGCACAGATACGCAGTATTTT. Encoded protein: CASSVEASSTDTQYF.